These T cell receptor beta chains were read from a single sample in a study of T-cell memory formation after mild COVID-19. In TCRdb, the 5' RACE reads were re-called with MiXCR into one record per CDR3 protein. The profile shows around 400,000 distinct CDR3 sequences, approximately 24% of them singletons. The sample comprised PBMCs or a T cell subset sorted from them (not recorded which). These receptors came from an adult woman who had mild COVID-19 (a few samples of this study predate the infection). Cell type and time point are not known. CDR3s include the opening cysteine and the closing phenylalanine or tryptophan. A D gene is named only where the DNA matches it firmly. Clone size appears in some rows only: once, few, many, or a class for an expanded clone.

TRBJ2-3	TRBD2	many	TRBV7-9	TGTGCCAGCAGCTCCGGACTAGCGGGGGGAGATACGCAGTATTTT	CASSSGLAGGDTQYF
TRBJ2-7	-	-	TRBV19	TGTGCCAGTAGTCCCCACGGAGCCTACGAGCAGTACTTC	CASSPHGAYEQYF
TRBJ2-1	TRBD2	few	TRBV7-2	TGTGCCAGCAGCCCGGTAGCGGGGGGGCCCTACAATGAGCAGTTCTTC	CASSPVAGGPYNEQFF
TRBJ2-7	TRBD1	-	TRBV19	TGTGCCAGTAGCCGGTCGACAGGGGGCTATTACGAGCAGTACTTC	CASSRSTGGYYEQYF
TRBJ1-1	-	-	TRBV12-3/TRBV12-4	TGTGCCAGCAGCCCCGGGACGCCCTTTTCAGAAGCTTTCTTT	CASSPGTPFSEAFF
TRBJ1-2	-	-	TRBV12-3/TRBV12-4	TGTGCCAGCAGTTTTGGGTCATTATTCTACACCTTC	CASSFGSLFYTF
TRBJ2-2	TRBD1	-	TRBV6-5	TGTGCCAGCAGTTACTCCCCACGACAGGGAACGAACACCGGGGAGCTGTTTTTT	CASSYSPRQGTNTGELFF
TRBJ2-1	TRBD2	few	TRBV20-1	TGCAGTGCTAGAAAGACTAGCGCCACCAATGAGCAGTTCTTC	CSARKTSATNEQFF
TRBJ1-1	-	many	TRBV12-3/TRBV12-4	TGTGCCAGCAGTTTAGGGACAGTGAACACTGAAGCTTTCTTT	CASSLGTVNTEAFF
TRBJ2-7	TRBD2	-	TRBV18	TGTGCCAGCTCACCACGGACTCGGCTAGCGGGTTCCTACGAGCAGTACTTC	CASSPRTRLAGSYEQYF
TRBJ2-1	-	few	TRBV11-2	TGTGCCACCACGGCGAGCTCCTACAATGAGCAGTTCTTC	CATTASSYNEQFF
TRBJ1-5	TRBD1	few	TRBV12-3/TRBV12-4	TGTGCCAGCAGTTTAGTGCAGGGGGCATCAGGTCAGCCCCAGCATTTT	CASSLVQGASGQPQHF
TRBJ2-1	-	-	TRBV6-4	TGTGCCAGCAGCGCCCCCGTAGACAGACAGTACAATGAGCAGTTCTTC	CASSAPVDRQYNEQFF
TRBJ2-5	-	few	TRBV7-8	TGTGCCAGCAGCTATCGACTAAATGAGGAGACCCAGTACTTC	CASSYRLNEETQYF
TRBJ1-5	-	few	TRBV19	TGTGCCAGTACTCGGAGCGGCGGGGGAACGGGTCAGCCCCAGCATTTT	CASTRSGGGTGQPQHF
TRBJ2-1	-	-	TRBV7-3	TGTGCCAGCAGCCTTTATCCTAGGTCCTACAATGAGCAGTTCTTC	CASSLYPRSYNEQFF
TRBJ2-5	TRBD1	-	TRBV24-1	TGTGCCACCAGTGACCACGACAGGGGACCTTACCAAGAGACCCAGTACTTC	CATSDHDRGPYQETQYF
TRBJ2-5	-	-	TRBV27	TGTGCCAGCAGTTTAGGGGGTGTCGGTTCCCAAGAGACCCAGTACTTC	CASSLGGVGSQETQYF
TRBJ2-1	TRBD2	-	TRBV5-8	TGTGCCAGCAGCTCGATACTAGCGCCGTACAATGAGCAGTTCTTC	CASSSILAPYNEQFF
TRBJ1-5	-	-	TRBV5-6	TGTGCCAGCAGCTTGGGAGGTTTTGGCAATCAGCCCCAGCATTTT	CASSLGGFGNQPQHF
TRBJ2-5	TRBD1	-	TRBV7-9	TGTGCCAGCAGCGTGACAGGGGGCCTAGAGACCCAGTACTTC	CASSVTGGLETQYF